The rows below give T cell receptor beta chains drawn from one sample of a study of control samples from healthy donors and cancer patients. Clones were read by immunoSEQ multiplex PCR, and TCRdb kept only the in-frame ones, dropping some. This sample has under 80,000 clones, with about 95% found just once. The sequencing input was blood. Source of these receptors: a woman aged 25 to 39 in good health. CDR3s include the opening cysteine and the closing phenylalanine or tryptophan. The D gene is left open where the match is weak. Clone size is shown for a subset of rows, as once, few, many or a class of expanded clone.

J: TRBJ1-1
size: once
V: TRBV30
D: TRBD1
CDR3: CASNRGGDTEAFF
DNA: TGTGCCTCAAACAGGGGAGGGGACACTGAAGCTTTCTTT

J: TRBJ1-5
size: NA
V: TRBV4-1
D: TRBD1
CDR3: CASSPERGLGSQPQHF
DNA: TGCGCCAGCAGCCCGGAAAGGGGGCTAGGAAGTCAGCCCCAGCATTTT

J: TRBJ1-1
size: NA
V: TRBV7-3
D: NA
CDR3: CASSFKRGDTEAFF
DNA: TGTGCCAGCAGCTTCAAACGGGGGGACACTGAAGCTTTCTTT

J: TRBJ1-3
size: NA
V: TRBV9
D: TRBD1
CDR3: CASSSGGGVGGNTIYF
DNA: TGTGCCAGCAGCTCTGGAGGGGGCGTTGGTGGAAACACCATATATTTT

J: TRBJ2-1
size: NA
V: TRBV5-8
D: NA
CDR3: CASRDLNNNEQFF
DNA: TGTGCCAGCCGGGACTTAAATAACAATGAGCAGTTCTTC

J: TRBJ1-2
size: NA
V: TRBV6-5
D: TRBD1
CDR3: CASRYRGLRGHGYTF
DNA: TGTGCCAGCAGGTACAGGGGGCTGAGGGGCCATGGCTACACCTTC

J: TRBJ1-1
size: NA
V: TRBV6-5
D: NA
CDR3: CASRRDTMNTEAFF
DNA: TGTGCCAGCAGGCGGGACACTATGAACACTGAAGCTTTCTTT

J: TRBJ2-1
size: NA
V: TRBV11-2
D: NA
CDR3: CASSPGSSSYNEQFF
DNA: TGTGCCAGCAGCCCGGGGAGTAGCTCCTACAATGAGCAGTTCTTC

J: TRBJ2-7
size: NA
V: TRBV30
D: TRBD1
CDR3: CAWSTRDSSSYEQYF
DNA: TGTGCCTGGAGTACAAGGGACAGTAGCTCCTACGAGCAGTACTTC

J: TRBJ2-7
size: NA
V: TRBV12-3/TRBV12-4
D: NA
CDR3: CASSRTSYEQYF
DNA: TGTGCCAGCAGTCGGACTTCCTACGAGCAGTACTTC

J: TRBJ2-1
size: NA
V: TRBV6-2/TRBV6-3
D: TRBD1
CDR3: CASSLTGPNEQFF
DNA: TGTGCCAGCAGTTTGACAGGGCCCAATGAGCAGTTCTTC

J: TRBJ2-3
size: NA
V: TRBV3-1/TRBV3-2
D: TRBD2
CDR3: CASSPALAGGTDTQYF
DNA: TGTGCCAGCAGTCCGGCCCTAGCGGGGGGCACAGATACGCAGTATTTT

J: TRBJ1-5
size: once
V: TRBV6-5
D: NA
CDR3: CASRHDGINQPQHF
DNA: TGTGCCAGCAGACACGACGGAATCAATCAGCCCCAGCATTTT

J: TRBJ1-1
size: NA
V: TRBV7-9
D: TRBD1
CDR3: CASSFGDRNTEAFF
DNA: TGTGCCAGCAGCTTTGGGGACAGGAACACTGAAGCTTTCTTT

J: TRBJ1-5
size: NA
V: TRBV7-2
D: NA
CDR3: CASSLFLALNQPQHF
DNA: TGTGCCAGCAGCTTATTCTTAGCTCTAAATCAGCCCCAGCATTTT

J: TRBJ1-2
size: NA
V: TRBV12-3/TRBV12-4
D: TRBD1
CDR3: CASAKGARGGYTF
DNA: TGTGCCAGCGCTAAGGGGGCCCGTGGAGGCTACACCTTC

J: TRBJ2-1
size: NA
V: TRBV11-2
D: NA
CDR3: CASVAGTAYNEQFF
DNA: TGTGCCAGCGTTGCGGGGACAGCATACAATGAGCAGTTCTTC

J: TRBJ1-6
size: NA
V: TRBV10-2
D: NA
CDR3: CASSGSDNSPLHF
DNA: TGCGCCAGCAGTGGTTCGGACAATTCACCCCTCCACTTT

J: TRBJ1-5
size: NA
V: TRBV7-2
D: NA
CDR3: CASSFFINQPQHF
DNA: TGTGCCAGCAGCTTTTTCATAAATCAGCCCCAGCATTTT

J: TRBJ1-1
size: NA
V: TRBV7-9
D: NA
CDR3: CASSLEENTEAFF
DNA: TGTGCCAGCAGCTTAGAAGAGAACACTGAAGCTTTCTTT

J: TRBJ1-6
size: NA
V: TRBV12-3/TRBV12-4
D: NA
CDR3: CASRVGESPLHF
DNA: TGTGCCAGCCGGGTAGGTGAATCACCCCTCCACTTT

J: TRBJ2-1
size: NA
V: TRBV30
D: TRBD2
CDR3: CAWRTHDTSGGFNEQFF
DNA: TGTGCCTGGAGAACACATGACACTAGCGGGGGTTTCAATGAGCAGTTCTTC

J: TRBJ1-4
size: NA
V: TRBV6-4
D: NA
CDR3: CASSIGFGEKLFF
DNA: TGTGCCAGCAGCATAGGTTTTGGAGAAAAACTGTTTTTT

J: TRBJ1-5
size: NA
V: TRBV19
D: TRBD1
CDR3: CASSIDLRDSYNQPQHF
DNA: TGTGCCAGTAGTATAGATCTCCGGGACAGCTACAATCAGCCCCAGCATTTT

J: TRBJ2-3
size: NA
V: TRBV28
D: TRBD2
CDR3: CASRASGEWADTQYF
DNA: TGTGCCAGCCGGGCTAGCGGTGAGTGGGCAGATACGCAGTATTTT

J: TRBJ1-1
size: few
V: TRBV5-1
D: NA
CDR3: CASSLATANTEAFF
DNA: TGCGCCAGCAGCTTGGCGACAGCGAACACTGAAGCTTTCTTT

J: TRBJ2-7
size: once
V: TRBV11-1
D: NA
CDR3: CASSLVQGSLEQYF
DNA: TGTGCCAGCAGCTTAGTGCAGGGGAGCCTCGAGCAGTACTTC

J: TRBJ1-1
size: NA
V: TRBV19
D: TRBD1
CDR3: CASRQGRSLMNTEAFF
DNA: TGTGCCAGTAGACAGGGGCGATCCCTCATGAACACTGAAGCTTTCTTT

J: TRBJ2-1
size: NA
V: TRBV2
D: NA
CDR3: CASSTRGGSYNEQFF
DNA: TGTGCCAGCAGCACCAGGGGGGGATCCTACAATGAGCAGTTCTTC

J: TRBJ1-2
size: NA
V: TRBV28
D: TRBD1
CDR3: CASRRTVGTGGGGYTF
DNA: TGTGCCAGCAGACGAACCGTCGGGACAGGGGGCGGTGGCTACACCTTC

J: TRBJ2-2
size: once
V: TRBV7-3
D: NA
CDR3: CASSLSGEQAGELFF
DNA: TGTGCCAGCAGCTTAAGTGGAGAACAGGCCGGGGAGCTGTTTTTT

J: TRBJ1-3
size: NA
V: TRBV4-1
D: NA
CDR3: CASSQDQAGYSGNTIYF
DNA: TGCGCCAGCAGCCAAGATCAAGCAGGCTACTCTGGAAACACCATATATTTT

J: TRBJ1-1
size: NA
V: TRBV6-1
D: NA
CDR3: CASSESVPFF
DNA: TGTGCCAGCAGTGAATCCGTTCCTTTCTTT

J: TRBJ1-3
size: NA
V: TRBV14
D: NA
CDR3: CASSPLDVSGNTIYF
DNA: TGTGCCAGCAGCCCCTTGGACGTCTCTGGAAACACCATATATTTT

J: TRBJ1-1
size: NA
V: TRBV18
D: NA
CDR3: CASSPPGAGAEAFF
DNA: TGTGCCAGCTCACCACCCGGGGCGGGAGCTGAAGCTTTCTTT

J: TRBJ1-5
size: NA
V: TRBV28
D: NA
CDR3: CASTTGIQPQHF
DNA: TGTGCCAGCACCACGGGAATTCAGCCCCAGCATTTT

J: TRBJ1-4
size: few
V: TRBV2
D: TRBD1
CDR3: CASRDRVGTNEKLFF
DNA: TGTGCCAGCAGGGACAGGGTAGGGACTAATGAAAAACTGTTTTTT

J: TRBJ1-3
size: NA
V: TRBV28
D: TRBD1
CDR3: CASQGGGNTIYF
DNA: TGTGCCAGCCAGGGGGGAGGAAACACCATATATTTT

J: TRBJ1-1
size: NA
V: TRBV10-3
D: TRBD1
CDR3: CAINDRANTEAFF
DNA: TGTGCCATCAATGACAGGGCGAACACTGAAGCTTTCTTT

J: TRBJ1-1
size: NA
V: TRBV4-1
D: NA
CDR3: CASSNPGQRTEAFF
DNA: TGCGCCAGCAGCAACCCGGGACAAAGAACTGAAGCTTTCTTT

J: TRBJ1-2
size: NA
V: TRBV29-1
D: TRBD1
CDR3: CSVPGTGGWDYGYTF
DNA: TGCAGCGTGCCCGGGACAGGGGGCTGGGACTATGGCTACACCTTC

J: TRBJ1-1
size: NA
V: TRBV19
D: NA
CDR3: CASSISMNTEAFF
DNA: TGTGCCAGTAGTATCAGCATGAACACTGAAGCTTTCTTT

J: TRBJ1-2
size: NA
V: TRBV28
D: NA
CDR3: CASSQTVNYGYTF
DNA: TGTGCCAGCAGCCAGACCGTTAACTATGGCTACACCTTC

J: TRBJ1-1
size: once
V: TRBV5-1
D: NA
CDR3: CASSPGQQGDTEAFF
DNA: TGCGCCAGCAGCCCAGGACAACAGGGAGATACTGAAGCTTTCTTT

J: TRBJ2-4
size: NA
V: TRBV3-1/TRBV3-2
D: NA
CDR3: CASSLEGTEKNIQYF
DNA: TGTGCCAGCAGCCTTGAAGGTACAGAGAAAAACATTCAGTACTTC

J: TRBJ2-2
size: once
V: TRBV7-9
D: NA
CDR3: CASSLGKGQDLLGTGELFF
DNA: TGTGCCAGCAGCTTAGGAAAGGGACAAGACCTTCTCGGCACCGGGGAGCTGTTTTTT

J: TRBJ1-5
size: NA
V: TRBV5-1
D: NA
CDR3: CASSLEPGEGQPQHF
DNA: TGCGCCAGCAGCTTGGAGCCAGGAGAGGGGCAGCCCCAGCATTTT

J: TRBJ1-1
size: NA
V: TRBV13
D: NA
CDR3: CASSFPTGWDTEAFF
DNA: TGTGCCAGCAGCTTTCCTACAGGGTGGGACACTGAAGCTTTCTTT

J: TRBJ1-6
size: NA
V: TRBV18
D: TRBD1
CDR3: CASSPTEGAPLHF
DNA: TGTGCCAGCTCACCCACCGAGGGGGCTCCCCTCCACTTT

J: TRBJ2-3
size: NA
V: TRBV28
D: NA
CDR3: CASIAGPSTDTQYF
DNA: TGTGCCAGCATTGCCGGGCCTAGCACAGATACGCAGTATTTT

J: TRBJ1-1
size: NA
V: TRBV6-5
D: NA
CDR3: CASINDGYTEAFF
DNA: TGTGCCAGCATTAACGACGGATACACTGAAGCTTTCTTT

J: TRBJ2-2
size: NA
V: TRBV13
D: NA
CDR3: CASSLKGHANTGELFF
DNA: TGTGCCAGCAGCTTAAAGGGGCACGCGAACACCGGGGAGCTGTTTTTT

J: TRBJ1-5
size: once
V: TRBV19
D: TRBD1
CDR3: CATDTSDRGGGQPQHF
DNA: TGTGCCACAGATACTTCAGACAGGGGGGGAGGTCAGCCCCAGCATTTT

J: TRBJ2-1
size: NA
V: TRBV6-5
D: TRBD1
CDR3: CASSRDRIGGEQFF
DNA: TGTGCCAGCAGTAGGGACAGGATAGGTGGTGAGCAGTTCTTC

J: TRBJ1-4
size: NA
V: TRBV7-2
D: NA
CDR3: CASSTQGLGEKLFF
DNA: TGTGCCAGCAGCACACAGGGCCTGGGTGAAAAACTGTTTTTT